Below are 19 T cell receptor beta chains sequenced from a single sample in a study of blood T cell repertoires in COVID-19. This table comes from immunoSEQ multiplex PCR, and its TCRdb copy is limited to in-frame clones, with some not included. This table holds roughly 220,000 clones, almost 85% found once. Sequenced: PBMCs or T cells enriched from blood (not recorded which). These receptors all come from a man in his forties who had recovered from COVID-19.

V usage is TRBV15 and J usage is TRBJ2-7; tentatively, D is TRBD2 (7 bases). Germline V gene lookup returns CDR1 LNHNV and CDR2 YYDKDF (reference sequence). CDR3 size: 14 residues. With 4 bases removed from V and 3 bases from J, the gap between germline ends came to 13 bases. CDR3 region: CATSTKGGIYEQYF. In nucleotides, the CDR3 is TGTGCCACCAGCACAAAGGGGGGGATCTACGAGCAGTACTTC.

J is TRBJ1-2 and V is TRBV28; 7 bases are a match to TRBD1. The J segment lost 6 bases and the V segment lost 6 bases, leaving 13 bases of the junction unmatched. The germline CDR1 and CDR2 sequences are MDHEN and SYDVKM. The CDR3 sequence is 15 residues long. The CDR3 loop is CASRPSLQGFNGYTF. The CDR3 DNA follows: TGTGCCAGCAGACCCTCGCTACAGGGGTTCAATGGCTACACCTTC.

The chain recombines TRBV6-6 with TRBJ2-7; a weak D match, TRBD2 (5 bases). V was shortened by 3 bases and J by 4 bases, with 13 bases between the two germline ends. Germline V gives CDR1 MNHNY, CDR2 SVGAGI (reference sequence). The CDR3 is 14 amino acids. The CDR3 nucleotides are TGTGCCAGCAGTTATGAGGGAAAAAGATACGAGCAGTACTTC. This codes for CASSYEGKRYEQYF.

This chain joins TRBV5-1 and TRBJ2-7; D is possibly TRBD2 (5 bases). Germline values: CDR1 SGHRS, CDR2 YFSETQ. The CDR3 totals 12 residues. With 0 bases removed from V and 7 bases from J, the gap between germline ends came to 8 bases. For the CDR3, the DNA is TGCGCCAGCAGCTTGGGTCCGGGGGAGCAGTACTTC. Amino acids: CASSLGPGEQYF.

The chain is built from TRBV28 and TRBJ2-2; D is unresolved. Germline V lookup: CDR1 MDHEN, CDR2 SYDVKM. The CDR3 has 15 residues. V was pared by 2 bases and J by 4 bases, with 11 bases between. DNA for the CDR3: TGTGCCAGCAGTTTACCTAGAAGAGTCACCGGGGAGCTGTTTTTT. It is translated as CASSLPRRVTGELFF.

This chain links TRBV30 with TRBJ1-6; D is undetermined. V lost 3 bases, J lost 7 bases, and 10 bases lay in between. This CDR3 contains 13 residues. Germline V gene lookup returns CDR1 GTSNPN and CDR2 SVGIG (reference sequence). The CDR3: CAWRQVGNSPLHF. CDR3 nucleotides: TGTGCCTGGAGGCAGGTTGGGAATTCACCCCTCCACTTT.

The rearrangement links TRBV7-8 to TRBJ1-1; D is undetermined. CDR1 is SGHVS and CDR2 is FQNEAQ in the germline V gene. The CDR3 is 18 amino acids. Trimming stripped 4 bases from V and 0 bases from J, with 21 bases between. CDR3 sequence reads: CASSSQFTLAPLNTEAFF. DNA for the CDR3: TGTGCCAGCAGCTCACAATTCACCCTAGCACCCCTGAACACTGAAGCTTTCTTT.

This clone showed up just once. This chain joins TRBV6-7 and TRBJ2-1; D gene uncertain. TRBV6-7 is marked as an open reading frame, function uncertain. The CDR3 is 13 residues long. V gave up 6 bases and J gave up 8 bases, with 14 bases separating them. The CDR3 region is CASSYPKRDEQFF. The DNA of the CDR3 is TGTGCCAGCAGCTACCCAAAGCGAGATGAGCAGTTCTTC.

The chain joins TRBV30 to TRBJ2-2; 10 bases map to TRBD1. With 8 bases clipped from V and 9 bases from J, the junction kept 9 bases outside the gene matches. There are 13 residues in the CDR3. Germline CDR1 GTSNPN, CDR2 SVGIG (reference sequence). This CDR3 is CALGDRGFRELFF. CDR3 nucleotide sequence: TGTGCCCTAGGGGACAGGGGATTTCGGGAGCTGTTTTTT.

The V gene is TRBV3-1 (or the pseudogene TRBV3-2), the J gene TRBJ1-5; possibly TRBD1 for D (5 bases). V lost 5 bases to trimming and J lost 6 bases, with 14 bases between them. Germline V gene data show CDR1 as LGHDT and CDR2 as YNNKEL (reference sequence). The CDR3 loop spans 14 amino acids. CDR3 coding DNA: TGTGCCAGCAGCTTCGGAGGGGCGGGTCAGCCCCAGCATTTT. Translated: CASSFGGAGQPQHF.

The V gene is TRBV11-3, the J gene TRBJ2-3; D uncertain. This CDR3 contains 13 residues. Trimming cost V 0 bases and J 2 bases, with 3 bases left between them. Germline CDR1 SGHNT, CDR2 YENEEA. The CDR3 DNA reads TGTGCCAGCAGCTTAGATTACACAGATACGCAGTATTTT. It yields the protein CASSLDYTDTQYF. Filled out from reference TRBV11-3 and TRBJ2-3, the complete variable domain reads EAGVVQSPRYKIIEKKQPVAFWCNPISGHNTLYWYLQNLGQGPELLIRYENEEAVDDSQLPKDRFSAERLKGVDSTLKIQPAELGDSAVYLCASSLDYTDTQYFGPGTRLTVL.

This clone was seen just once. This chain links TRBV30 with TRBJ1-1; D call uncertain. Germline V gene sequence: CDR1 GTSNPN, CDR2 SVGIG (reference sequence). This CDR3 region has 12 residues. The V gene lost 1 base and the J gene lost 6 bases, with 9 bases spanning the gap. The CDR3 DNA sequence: TGTGCCTGGAGTGGAGCGGGTCCTGAAGCTTTCTTT. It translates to CAWSGAGPEAFF.

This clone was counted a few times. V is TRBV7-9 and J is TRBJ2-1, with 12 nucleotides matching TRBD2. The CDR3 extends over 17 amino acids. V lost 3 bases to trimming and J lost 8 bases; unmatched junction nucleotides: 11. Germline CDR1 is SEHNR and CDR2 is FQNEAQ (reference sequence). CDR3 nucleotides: TGTGCCAGCAGCTTCCCGTCGTCTAGCGGGGGGGCCCATGAGCAGTTCTTC. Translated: CASSFPSSSGGAHEQFF.

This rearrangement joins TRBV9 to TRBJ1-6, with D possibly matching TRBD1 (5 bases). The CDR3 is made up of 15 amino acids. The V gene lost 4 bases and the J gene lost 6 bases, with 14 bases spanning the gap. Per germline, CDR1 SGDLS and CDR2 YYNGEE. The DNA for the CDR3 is TGTGCCAGCAGCCCCCAGGGTATTGGTAATTCACCCCTCCACTTT. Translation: CASSPQGIGNSPLHF.

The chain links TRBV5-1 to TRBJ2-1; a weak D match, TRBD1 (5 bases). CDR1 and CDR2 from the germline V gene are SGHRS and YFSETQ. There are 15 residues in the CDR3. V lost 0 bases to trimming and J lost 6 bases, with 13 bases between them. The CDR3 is CASSLGQGESNEQFF. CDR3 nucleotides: TGCGCCAGCAGCTTGGGGCAGGGCGAAAGCAATGAGCAGTTCTTC. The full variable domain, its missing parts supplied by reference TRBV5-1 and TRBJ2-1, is KAGVTQTPRYLIKTRGQQVTLSCSPISGHRSVSWYQQTPGQGLQFLFEYFSETQRNKGNFPGRFSGRQFSNSRSEMNVSTLELGDSALYLCASSLGQGESNEQFFGPGTRLTVL.

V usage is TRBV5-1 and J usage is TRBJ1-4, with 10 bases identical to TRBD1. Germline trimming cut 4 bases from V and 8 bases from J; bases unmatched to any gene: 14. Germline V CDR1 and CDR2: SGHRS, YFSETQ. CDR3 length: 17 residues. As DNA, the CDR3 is TGCGCCAGCAGCCCAGAAATACCGGGACAGGGGAAAGAAAAACTGTTTTTT. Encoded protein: CASSPEIPGQGKEKLFF.

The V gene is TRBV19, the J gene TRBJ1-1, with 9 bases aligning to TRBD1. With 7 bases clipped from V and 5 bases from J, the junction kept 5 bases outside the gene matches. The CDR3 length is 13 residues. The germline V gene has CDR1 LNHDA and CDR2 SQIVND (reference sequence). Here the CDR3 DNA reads TGTGCCAGTAATCACAGGGGGCGGACTGAAGCTTTCTTT. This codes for CASNHRGRTEAFF. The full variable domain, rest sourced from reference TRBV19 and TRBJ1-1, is DGGITQSPKYLFRKEGQNVTLSCEQNLNHDAMYWYRQDPGQGLRLIYYSQIVNDFQKGDIAEGYSVSREKKESFPLTVTSAQKNPTAFYLCASNHRGRTEAFFGQGTRLTVV.

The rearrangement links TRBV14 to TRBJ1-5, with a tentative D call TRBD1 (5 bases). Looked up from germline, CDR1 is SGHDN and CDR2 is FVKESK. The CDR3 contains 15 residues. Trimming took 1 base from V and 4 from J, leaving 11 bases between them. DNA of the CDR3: TGTGCCAGCAGCCAAGTAGGGGTGGAGAATCAGCCCCAGCATTTT. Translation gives CASSQVGVENQPQHF.

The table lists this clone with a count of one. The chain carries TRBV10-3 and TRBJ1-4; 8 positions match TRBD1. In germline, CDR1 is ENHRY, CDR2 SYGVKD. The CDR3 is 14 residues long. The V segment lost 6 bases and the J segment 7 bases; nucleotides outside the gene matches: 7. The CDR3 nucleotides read TGTGCCATCAGGCCCGGGACAGGCGGTGAAAAACTGTTTTTT. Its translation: CAIRPGTGGEKLFF.